The entry below gives a single TCR beta chain sequence along with its context. Unmatched junction bases numbered 19, after V lost 4 bases and J lost 11 bases. Looked up from germline, CDR1 is LGHNA and CDR2 is YSLEER. The CDR3 extends over 16 amino acids. This entry comes from a study of shared T cell receptors in the human thymus. Repertoires were generated with immunoSEQ multiplex PCR, while TCRdb's copy carries only in-frame clones and drops some. Here the sample spans approximately 730,000 clones, roughly 85% being singletons. The sample was also linked to a second study, of human thymus T cells. This second report adds: Donor material was obtained from healthy Finnish infants undergoing corrective surgery for congenital heart defects. Thymus was obtained from resections taken during corrective heart surgery. Across thymic and blood repertoires, the usage of V and J genes appeared to be biased. Unrelated individuals were reported by related research to share highly overlapping thymic repertoires.

The source material was thymocytes. The receptor's source is a girl less than two years old with a congenital heart defect. The chain uses TRBV4-3 and TRBJ1-2; 7 nucleotides match TRBD1. CDR3 in amino acids: CASSRQTGARLSSYTF. The CDR3 nucleotides read TGCGCCAGCAGCCGGCAAACAGGGGCGCGACTCTCTTCTTACACCTTC.